This TCR beta chain was retrieved from a study of identifying expanded T cells in peripheral blood. Germline assignment: CDR1 MRHNA and CDR2 SNTAGT. J was trimmed by 2 bases and V by 5 bases; bases with no gene match: 4. CDR3 size: 15 residues. The method was immunoSEQ multiplex PCR; TCRdb's version includes in-frame clones alone and lacks a portion of them. The repertoire consists of about 85,000 clones, with more than 70% occurring once and the leading ten covering 15% to 20%. This clone is a singleton in its sample. Input material: blood. This sequence originates from a person aged 18 to 70 in good health. The V gene is TRBV6-4, the J gene TRBJ2-3; 10 positions match TRBD1. CDR3 sequence: CASSTGTGATDTQYF. The CDR3, as DNA: TGTGCCAGCAGTACCGGGACAGGGGCCACAGATACGCAGTATTTT.